The rows below give T cell receptor beta chains drawn from one sample of a study of early T cells in non-severe SARS-CoV-2 infection. One entry per CDR3 protein results from TCRdb running MiXCR on the 5' RACE reads. The sample records about 92,000 distinct CDR3 sequences, 13% to 15% being singletons. The sample consisted of whole blood. Receptors originate from an adult who was a healthcare worker with PCR-confirmed SARS-CoV-2 infection or an uninfected control (not recorded which). CDR3s include the opening cysteine and the closing phenylalanine or tryptophan. D genes are given only for firm matches. A clone size is listed for some rows: how often the clone was seen (once, few, many), or a class if it is expanded.

d_call: TRBD2; clone_size: few; v_call: TRBV10-3; j_call: TRBJ2-5; cdr3_nt: TGTGCCATCAGATCCGGGACTAGCGGAGAGACCCAGTACTTC; cdr3_aa: CAIRSGTSGETQYF
d_call: -; clone_size: -; v_call: TRBV10-3; j_call: TRBJ2-6; cdr3_nt: TGTGCCATCAGTGAGTCGATAGGCAGGGGCGAGGCCAACGTCCTGACTTTC; cdr3_aa: CAISESIGRGEANVLTF
d_call: TRBD1; clone_size: -; v_call: TRBV29-1; j_call: TRBJ1-2; cdr3_nt: TGCAGCGTTGGACAGGGCGACGGTTATGGCTACACCTTC; cdr3_aa: CSVGQGDGYGYTF
d_call: -; clone_size: many; v_call: TRBV7-3; j_call: TRBJ2-1; cdr3_nt: TGTGCCAGCAGCTTAACTGGAGGAGGGAATGAGCAGTTCTTC; cdr3_aa: CASSLTGGGNEQFF
d_call: -; clone_size: few; v_call: TRBV28; j_call: TRBJ2-7; cdr3_nt: TGTGCCAGTTCTTGGACTCCTAGCTCCTACGAGCAGTACTTC; cdr3_aa: CASSWTPSSYEQYF
d_call: -; clone_size: few; v_call: TRBV28; j_call: TRBJ2-2; cdr3_nt: TGTGCCAGCAATAGGAACAGGCGAGCCGGGGAGCTGTTTTTT; cdr3_aa: CASNRNRRAGELFF
d_call: TRBD1; clone_size: -; v_call: TRBV7-2; j_call: TRBJ1-2; cdr3_nt: TGTGCCAGCAGCTTTCGACAGGGCCGCTCGAACTATGGCTACACCTTC; cdr3_aa: CASSFRQGRSNYGYTF
d_call: -; clone_size: few; v_call: TRBV10-1; j_call: TRBJ1-1; cdr3_nt: TGCGCCAGCAGTGAGTACGGCAGCATCCTGGCTGAAGCTTTCTTT; cdr3_aa: CASSEYGSILAEAFF
d_call: TRBD2; clone_size: many; v_call: TRBV19; j_call: TRBJ2-1; cdr3_nt: TGTGCCAGTAGACCCACCATAGCGGGAGTCAACAATGAGCAGTTCTTC; cdr3_aa: CASRPTIAGVNNEQFF
d_call: -; clone_size: -; v_call: TRBV7-2; j_call: TRBJ1-1; cdr3_nt: TGTGCCAGCAGCTTGGACTCACTTGCCACTGAAGCTTTCTTT; cdr3_aa: CASSLDSLATEAFF
d_call: -; clone_size: -; v_call: TRBV7-2; j_call: TRBJ1-2; cdr3_nt: TGTGCCAGCCGGGCCCTTTCGGGCTACACCTTC; cdr3_aa: CASRALSGYTF
d_call: TRBD2; clone_size: -; v_call: TRBV7-2; j_call: TRBJ2-2; cdr3_nt: TGTGCCAGCACCCCGCCGGGACTAGCGGCTACCGGGGAGCTGTTTTTT; cdr3_aa: CASTPPGLAATGELFF
d_call: TRBD2; clone_size: few; v_call: TRBV20-1; j_call: TRBJ2-7; cdr3_nt: TGCAGTGCTTTGGGGACTAGCGCCTTCTCCTACGAGCAGTACTTC; cdr3_aa: CSALGTSAFSYEQYF
d_call: TRBD2; clone_size: -; v_call: TRBV12-3/TRBV12-4; j_call: TRBJ2-1; cdr3_nt: TGTGCCAGCAGCCCCCTAGCGGGAGGGCCAAGGGGTGAGCAGTTCTTC; cdr3_aa: CASSPLAGGPRGEQFF
d_call: -; clone_size: many; v_call: TRBV6-1; j_call: TRBJ1-1; cdr3_nt: TGTGCCAGCAGCAGGGGACACCGAACGAACACTGAAGCTTTCTTT; cdr3_aa: CASSRGHRTNTEAFF
d_call: -; clone_size: few; v_call: TRBV28; j_call: TRBJ2-5; cdr3_nt: TGTGCCAGCAGTTTATTAGGGGCCAACCAAGAGACCCAGTACTTC; cdr3_aa: CASSLLGANQETQYF
d_call: -; clone_size: -; v_call: TRBV6-2/TRBV6-3; j_call: TRBJ2-1; cdr3_nt: TGTGCCAGCAGGCCAACAGGGCGTAACTACAATGAGCAGTTCTTC; cdr3_aa: CASRPTGRNYNEQFF
d_call: -; clone_size: many; v_call: TRBV7-2; j_call: TRBJ2-7; cdr3_nt: TGTGCCAGCAGCTTACATGAAAGGGGCGAGCAGTACTTC; cdr3_aa: CASSLHERGEQYF
d_call: -; clone_size: -; v_call: TRBV6-5; j_call: TRBJ2-7; cdr3_nt: TGTGCCAGCAGTGACGACAGGAGAGGCGACGAGCAGTACTTC; cdr3_aa: CASSDDRRGDEQYF
d_call: -; clone_size: -; v_call: TRBV5-5; j_call: TRBJ2-2; cdr3_nt: TGTGCCAGCGCAGCCGGGGCACCGAACACCGGGGAGCTGTTTTTT; cdr3_aa: CASAAGAPNTGELFF
d_call: TRBD1; clone_size: few; v_call: TRBV2; j_call: TRBJ2-1; cdr3_nt: TGTGCCAGCAGCGCCCCCAGGGGGCTCAATGAGCAGTTCTTC; cdr3_aa: CASSAPRGLNEQFF
d_call: -; clone_size: many; v_call: TRBV7-9; j_call: TRBJ1-5; cdr3_nt: TGTGCCAGCAGCCAGGCGGGGTATGATCAGCCCCAGCATTTT; cdr3_aa: CASSQAGYDQPQHF
d_call: -; clone_size: few; v_call: TRBV7-2; j_call: TRBJ2-1; cdr3_nt: TGTGCCAGCAGCTTTACGGTATACAATGAGCAGTTCTTC; cdr3_aa: CASSFTVYNEQFF
d_call: -; clone_size: many; v_call: TRBV18; j_call: TRBJ1-1; cdr3_nt: TGTGCCAGCTCACCAAAGGCGGGGGTCACTGAAGCTTTCTTT; cdr3_aa: CASSPKAGVTEAFF
d_call: -; clone_size: few; v_call: TRBV3-1; j_call: TRBJ2-1; cdr3_nt: TGTGCCAGCAGCCAAGAGTTTGTTGAGCAGTTCTTC; cdr3_aa: CASSQEFVEQFF
d_call: -; clone_size: -; v_call: TRBV10-3; j_call: TRBJ2-1; cdr3_nt: TGTGCCATCAGGGCCGGCGGTGTAGCGGAACTGTACAATGAGCAGTTCTTC; cdr3_aa: CAIRAGGVAELYNEQFF
d_call: -; clone_size: few; v_call: TRBV3-1; j_call: TRBJ2-1; cdr3_nt: TGTGCCAGCAGCCAAGATTTCACTAGTCTTCCGAATGAGCAGTTCTTC; cdr3_aa: CASSQDFTSLPNEQFF
d_call: -; clone_size: few; v_call: TRBV28; j_call: TRBJ2-1; cdr3_nt: TGTGCCAGCAGTACACCGAGGGGTAGAGGGTACAATGAGCAGTTCTTC; cdr3_aa: CASSTPRGRGYNEQFF
d_call: TRBD1; clone_size: -; v_call: TRBV19; j_call: TRBJ2-5; cdr3_nt: TGTGCCAGTAGTGGCACCCTAGGACAGGTAAAAGAGACCCAGTACTTC; cdr3_aa: CASSGTLGQVKETQYF
d_call: -; clone_size: -; v_call: TRBV28; j_call: TRBJ1-1; cdr3_nt: TGTGCCAGCGCGCGGAACACTGAAGCTTTCTTT; cdr3_aa: CASARNTEAFF
d_call: -; clone_size: few; v_call: TRBV20-1; j_call: TRBJ2-2; cdr3_nt: TGCAGTGCTCAGGGGGGAGACTTCACCGGGGAGCTGTTTTTT; cdr3_aa: CSAQGGDFTGELFF
d_call: -; clone_size: -; v_call: TRBV7-3; j_call: TRBJ2-1; cdr3_nt: TGTGCCAGCAGCGAGGGACGGCTTTACAATGAGCAGTTCTTC; cdr3_aa: CASSEGRLYNEQFF
d_call: -; clone_size: -; v_call: TRBV11-2; j_call: TRBJ2-1; cdr3_nt: TGTGCCAGCTCCATAGAGGGTGGGGCCTTGCCCCAAAATGAGCAGTTCTTC; cdr3_aa: CASSIEGGALPQNEQFF
d_call: -; clone_size: many; v_call: TRBV7-6; j_call: TRBJ2-7; cdr3_nt: TGTGCCAGCAAGGGACTGGTTTCTAACGAGCAGTACTTC; cdr3_aa: CASKGLVSNEQYF
d_call: -; clone_size: few; v_call: TRBV3-1; j_call: TRBJ1-2; cdr3_nt: TGTGCCAGCCACGCGGGGCCGGGAGGCTACACCTTC; cdr3_aa: CASHAGPGGYTF
d_call: -; clone_size: few; v_call: TRBV2; j_call: TRBJ1-3; cdr3_nt: TGTGCCAGCACTGGGAGGGGAGCTGGAAACACCATATATTTT; cdr3_aa: CASTGRGAGNTIYF